This T cell receptor beta chain stems from a study of tumor and adjacent non-tumor tissue in lung cancer. Study-level findings and limits: TCR diversity was significantly greater in tumor than normal lung tissue.

To note about this clonotype: The antigen remains undetermined. A junction boundary mismatches the germline segment, possibly from a read error.

The library came from three nested PCR rounds adapted from ARM-PCR protocols. TCRdb reprocessed the multiplex PCR reads with MiXCR, giving one entry per CDR3 protein. The sample lists approximately 71,000 distinct CDR3 sequences, 55% to 75% occurring once. Per the germline V gene, CDR1 is KGHDR and CDR2 is SFDVKD. This CDR3 is 15 amino acids long. This sample's RNA came from whole unsorted tissue. Material for sequencing was lung tumor tissue. The V call is TRBV24-1, the J call TRBJ2-3; D is perhaps TRBD1 (5 bases). This clonotype was obtained from a man aged 45-65 years with non-small cell lung cancer. The CDR3 here is CVTSDPRQGVDTQYF. CDR3 in DNA: TGTGTCACCAGTGATCCTCGACAAGGGGTGGATACGCAGTATTTT.